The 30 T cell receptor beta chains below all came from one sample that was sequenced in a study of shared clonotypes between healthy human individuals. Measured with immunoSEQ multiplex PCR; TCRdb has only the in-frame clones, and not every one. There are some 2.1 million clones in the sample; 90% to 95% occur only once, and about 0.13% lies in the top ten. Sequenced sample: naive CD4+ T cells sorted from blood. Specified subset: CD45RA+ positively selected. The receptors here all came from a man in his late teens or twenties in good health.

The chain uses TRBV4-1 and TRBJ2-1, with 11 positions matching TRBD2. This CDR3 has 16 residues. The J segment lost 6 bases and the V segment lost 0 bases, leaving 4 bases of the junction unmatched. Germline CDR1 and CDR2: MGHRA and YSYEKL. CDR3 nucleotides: TGCGCCAGCAGCCAAGAGGCTAGCGGGGGGTCCAATGAGCAGTTCTTC. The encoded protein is CASSQEASGGSNEQFF.

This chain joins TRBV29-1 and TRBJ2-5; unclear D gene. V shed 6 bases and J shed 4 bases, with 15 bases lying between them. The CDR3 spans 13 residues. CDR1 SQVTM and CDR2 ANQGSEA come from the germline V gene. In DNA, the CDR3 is TGCAGCGTCCGGAAAGCCTGGGGAGAGACCCAGTACTTC. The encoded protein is CSVRKAWGETQYF.

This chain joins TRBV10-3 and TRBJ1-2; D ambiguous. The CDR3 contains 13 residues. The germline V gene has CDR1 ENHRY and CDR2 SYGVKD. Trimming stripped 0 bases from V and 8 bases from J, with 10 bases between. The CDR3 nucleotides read TGTGCCATCAGTGAGTCGAGAAGCTCGGGCTACACCTTC. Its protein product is CAISESRSSGYTF.

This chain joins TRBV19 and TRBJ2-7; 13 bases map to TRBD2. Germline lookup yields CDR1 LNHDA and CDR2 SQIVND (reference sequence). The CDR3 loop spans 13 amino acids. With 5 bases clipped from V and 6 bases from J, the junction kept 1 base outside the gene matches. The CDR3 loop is CASSRLAGGEQYF. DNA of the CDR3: TGTGCCAGTAGTCGACTAGCGGGAGGCGAGCAGTACTTC.

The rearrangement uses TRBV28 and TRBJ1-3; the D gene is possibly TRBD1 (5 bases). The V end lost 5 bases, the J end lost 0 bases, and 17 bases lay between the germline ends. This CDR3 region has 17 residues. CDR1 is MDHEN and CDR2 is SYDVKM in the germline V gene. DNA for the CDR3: TGTGCCAGCAGTCGCGGCCCGGGACCGAGCTCTGGAAACACCATATATTTT. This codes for CASSRGPGPSSGNTIYF.

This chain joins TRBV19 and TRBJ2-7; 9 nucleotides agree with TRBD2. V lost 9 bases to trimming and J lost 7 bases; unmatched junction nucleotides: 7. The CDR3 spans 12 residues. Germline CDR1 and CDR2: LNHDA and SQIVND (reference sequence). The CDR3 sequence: CASRGRGGEQYF. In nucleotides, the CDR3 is TGTGCCAGCCGCGGGAGGGGAGGTGAGCAGTACTTC.

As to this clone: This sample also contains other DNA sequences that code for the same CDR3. The CDR3 loop is CASSLDRGNYGYTF. In nucleotides, the CDR3 is TGTGCCAGCAGCTTGGACAGGGGGAACTATGGCTACACCTTC. V and J are TRBV5-5 and TRBJ1-2, with TRBD1 identical over 8 bases. V lost 0 bases, J lost 2 bases, and 0 bases stayed unmatched. The CDR3 contains 14 residues. The germline V gene has CDR1 SGHKS and CDR2 YYEKEE (reference sequence).

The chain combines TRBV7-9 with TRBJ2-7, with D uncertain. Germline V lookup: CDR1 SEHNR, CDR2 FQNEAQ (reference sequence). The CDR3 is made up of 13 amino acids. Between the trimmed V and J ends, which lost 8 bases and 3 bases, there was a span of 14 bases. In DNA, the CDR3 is TGTGCCAGCCAGCCCGGGCCCGACTACGAGCAGTACTTC. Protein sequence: CASQPGPDYEQYF.

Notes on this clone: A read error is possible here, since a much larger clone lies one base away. The CDR3 DNA is TGTGCCTGGAATCCAGGGCAGGGTGATTTACCCCTCCACTTT. It encodes CAWNPGQGDLPLHF. The chain links TRBV30 to TRBJ1-6; TRBD1 is a possible D gene (5 bases). The CDR3 extends over 14 amino acids. Looked up from germline, CDR1 is GTSNPN and CDR2 is SVGIG (reference sequence). Trimming shortened V by 4 bases and J by 12 bases, and 19 bases separated the two germline ends.

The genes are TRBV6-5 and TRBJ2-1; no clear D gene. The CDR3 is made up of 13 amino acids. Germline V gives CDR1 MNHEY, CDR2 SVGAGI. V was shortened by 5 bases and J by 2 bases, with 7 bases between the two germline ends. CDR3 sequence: CASSNGPYNEQFF. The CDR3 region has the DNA TGTGCCAGCAGTAACGGACCCTACAATGAGCAGTTCTTC.

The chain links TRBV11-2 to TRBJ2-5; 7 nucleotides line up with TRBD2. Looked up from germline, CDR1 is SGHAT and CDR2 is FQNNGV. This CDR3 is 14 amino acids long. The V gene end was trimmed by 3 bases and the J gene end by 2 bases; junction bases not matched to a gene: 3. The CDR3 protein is CASSLGTMQETQYF. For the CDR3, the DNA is TGTGCCAGCAGCTTGGGGACTATGCAAGAGACCCAGTACTTC.

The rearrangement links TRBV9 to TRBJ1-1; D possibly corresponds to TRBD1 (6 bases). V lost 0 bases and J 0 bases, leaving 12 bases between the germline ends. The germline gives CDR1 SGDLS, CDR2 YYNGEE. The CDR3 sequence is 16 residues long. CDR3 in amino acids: CASSVGDNKMNTEAFF. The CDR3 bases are TGTGCCAGCAGCGTAGGGGACAATAAAATGAACACTGAAGCTTTCTTT.

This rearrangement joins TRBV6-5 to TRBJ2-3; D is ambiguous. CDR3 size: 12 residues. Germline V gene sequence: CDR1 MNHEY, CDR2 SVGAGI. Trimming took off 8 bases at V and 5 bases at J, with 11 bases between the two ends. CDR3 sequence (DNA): TGTGCCAGCCGCGGTTCTGGAGATACGCAGTATTTT. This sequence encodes CASRGSGDTQYF.

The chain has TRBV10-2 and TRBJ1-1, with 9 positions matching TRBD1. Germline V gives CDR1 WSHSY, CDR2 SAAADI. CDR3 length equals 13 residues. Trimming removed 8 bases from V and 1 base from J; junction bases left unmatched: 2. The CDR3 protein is CASGQGRNTEAFF. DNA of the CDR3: TGCGCCAGCGGACAGGGGCGGAACACTGAAGCTTTCTTT.

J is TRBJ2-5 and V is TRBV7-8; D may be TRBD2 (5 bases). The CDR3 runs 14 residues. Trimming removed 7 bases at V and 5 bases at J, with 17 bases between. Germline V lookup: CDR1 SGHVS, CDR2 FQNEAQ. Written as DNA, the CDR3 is TGTGCCAGCACCTTGGAACGATGGGAGGAGACCCAGTACTTC. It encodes CASTLERWEETQYF.

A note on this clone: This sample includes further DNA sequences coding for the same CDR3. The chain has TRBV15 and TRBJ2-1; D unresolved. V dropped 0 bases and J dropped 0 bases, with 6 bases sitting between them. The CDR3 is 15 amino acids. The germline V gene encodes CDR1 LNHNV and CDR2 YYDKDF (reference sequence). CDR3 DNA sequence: TGTGCCACCAGCAGAGATAAGGGCTCCTACAATGAGCAGTTCTTC. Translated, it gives CATSRDKGSYNEQFF. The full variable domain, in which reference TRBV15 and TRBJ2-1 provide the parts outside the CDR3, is DAMVIQNPRYQVTQFGKPVTLSCSQTLNHNVMYWYQQKSSQAPKLLFHYYDKDFNNEADTPDNFQSRRPNTSFCFLDIRSPGLGDTAMYLCATSRDKGSYNEQFFGPGTRLTVL.

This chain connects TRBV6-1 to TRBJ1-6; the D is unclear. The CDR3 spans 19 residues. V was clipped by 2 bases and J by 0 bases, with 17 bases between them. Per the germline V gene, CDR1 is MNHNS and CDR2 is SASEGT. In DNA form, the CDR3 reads TGTGCCAGCAGTGAAAAGGCCTTATCGGGAAGCTCCTATAATTCACCCCTCCACTTT. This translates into CASSEKALSGSSYNSPLHF.

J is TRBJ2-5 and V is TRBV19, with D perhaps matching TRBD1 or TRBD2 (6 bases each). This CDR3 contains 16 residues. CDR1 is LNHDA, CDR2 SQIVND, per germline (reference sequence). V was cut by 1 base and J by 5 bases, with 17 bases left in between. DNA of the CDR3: TGTGCCAGTAGTATAGGCAGGGGAGGTTTATCGGAGACCCAGTACTTC. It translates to CASSIGRGGLSETQYF.

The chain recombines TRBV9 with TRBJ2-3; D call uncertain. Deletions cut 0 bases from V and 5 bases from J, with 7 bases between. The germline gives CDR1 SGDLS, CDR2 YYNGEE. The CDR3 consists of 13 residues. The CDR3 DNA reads TGTGCCAGCAGCGTAGGGCCAGAAGATACGCAGTATTTT. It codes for CASSVGPEDTQYF.

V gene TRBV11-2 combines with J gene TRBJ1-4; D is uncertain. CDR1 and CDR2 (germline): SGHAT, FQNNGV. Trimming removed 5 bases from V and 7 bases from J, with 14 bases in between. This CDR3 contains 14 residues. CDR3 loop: CASSEGHVTEKLFF. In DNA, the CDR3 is TGTGCCAGCAGCGAAGGCCACGTTACTGAAAAACTGTTTTTT.

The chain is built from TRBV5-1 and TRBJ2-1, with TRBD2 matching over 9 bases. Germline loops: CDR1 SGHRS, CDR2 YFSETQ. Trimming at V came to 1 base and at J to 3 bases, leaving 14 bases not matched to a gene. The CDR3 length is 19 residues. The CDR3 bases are TGCGCCAGCAGCTTGAATGCTCAGTCAGGGACTAGCATCTACAATGAGCAGTTCTTC. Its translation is CASSLNAQSGTSIYNEQFF.

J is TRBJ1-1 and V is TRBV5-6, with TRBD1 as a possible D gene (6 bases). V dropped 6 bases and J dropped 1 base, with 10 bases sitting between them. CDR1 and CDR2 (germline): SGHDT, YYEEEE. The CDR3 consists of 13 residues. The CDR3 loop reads CASTLDRNTEAFF. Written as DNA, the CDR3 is TGTGCCAGCACCCTGGACAGGAACACTGAAGCTTTCTTT.

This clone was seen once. The CDR3 sequence is CASSLAPGGIYGYTF. The CDR3 DNA follows: TGTGCCAGCAGCTTAGCTCCAGGGGGGATCTATGGCTACACCTTC. V and J are TRBV7-2 and TRBJ1-2, with 7 bases that match TRBD1. Germline V gene sequence: CDR1 SGHTA, CDR2 FQGNSA. The CDR3 totals 15 residues. V trimming: 0 bases; J trimming: 4 bases; junction bases outside the gene matches: 5.

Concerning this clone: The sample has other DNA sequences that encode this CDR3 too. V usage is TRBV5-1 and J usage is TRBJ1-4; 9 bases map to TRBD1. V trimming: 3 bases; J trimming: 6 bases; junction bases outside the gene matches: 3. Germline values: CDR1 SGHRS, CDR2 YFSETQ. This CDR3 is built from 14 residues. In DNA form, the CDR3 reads TGCGCCAGCAGCTCTGGACAGGGGCATGAAAAACTGTTTTTT. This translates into CASSSGQGHEKLFF.

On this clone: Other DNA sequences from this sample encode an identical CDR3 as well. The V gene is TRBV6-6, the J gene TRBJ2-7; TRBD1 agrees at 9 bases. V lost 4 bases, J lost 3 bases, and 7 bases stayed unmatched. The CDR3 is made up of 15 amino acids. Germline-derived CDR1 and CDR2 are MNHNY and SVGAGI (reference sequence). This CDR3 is CASSFPGQGDYEQYF. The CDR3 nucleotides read TGTGCCAGCAGTTTCCCGGGACAGGGAGACTACGAGCAGTACTTC.

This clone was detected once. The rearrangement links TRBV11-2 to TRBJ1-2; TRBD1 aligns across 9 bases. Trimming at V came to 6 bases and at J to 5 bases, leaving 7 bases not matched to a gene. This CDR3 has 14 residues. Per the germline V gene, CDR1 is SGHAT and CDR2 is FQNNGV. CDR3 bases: TGTGCCAGCAGTTCAACAGGGGGCGCATATGGCTACACCTTC. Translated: CASSSTGGAYGYTF. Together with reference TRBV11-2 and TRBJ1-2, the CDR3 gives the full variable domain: EAGVAQSPRYKIIEKRQSVAFWCNPISGHATLYWYQQILGQGPKLLIQFQNNGVVDDSQLPKDRFSAERLKGVDSTLKIQPAKLEDSAVYLCASSSTGGAYGYTFGSGTRLTVV.

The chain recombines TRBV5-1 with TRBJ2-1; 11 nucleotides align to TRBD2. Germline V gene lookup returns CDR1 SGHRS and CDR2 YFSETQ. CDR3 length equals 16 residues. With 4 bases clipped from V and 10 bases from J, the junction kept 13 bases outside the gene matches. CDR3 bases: TGCGCCAGCAGCACCACCGGGACTAGCGGCCTGGAGGAGCAGTTCTTC. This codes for CASSTTGTSGLEEQFF.

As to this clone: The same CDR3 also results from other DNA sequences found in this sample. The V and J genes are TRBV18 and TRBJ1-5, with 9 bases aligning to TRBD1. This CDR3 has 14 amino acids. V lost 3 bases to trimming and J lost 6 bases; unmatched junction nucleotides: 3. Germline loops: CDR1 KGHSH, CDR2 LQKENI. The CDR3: CASSPDRGGQPQHF. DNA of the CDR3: TGTGCCAGCTCACCGGACAGGGGAGGTCAGCCCCAGCATTTT.

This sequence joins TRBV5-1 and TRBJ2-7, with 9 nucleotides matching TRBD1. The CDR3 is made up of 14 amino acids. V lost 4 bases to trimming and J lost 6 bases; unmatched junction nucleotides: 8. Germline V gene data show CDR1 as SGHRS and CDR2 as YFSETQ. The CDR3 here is CASSPDRGGGEQYF. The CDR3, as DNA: TGCGCCAGCAGCCCGGACAGGGGAGGAGGCGAGCAGTACTTC.

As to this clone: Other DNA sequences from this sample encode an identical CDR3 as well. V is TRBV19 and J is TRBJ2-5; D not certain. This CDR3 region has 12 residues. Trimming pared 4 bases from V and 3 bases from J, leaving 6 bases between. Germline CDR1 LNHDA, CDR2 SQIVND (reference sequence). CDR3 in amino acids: CASSRQKETQYF. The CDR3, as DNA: TGTGCCAGTAGTAGGCAGAAAGAGACCCAGTACTTC.